Below are 25 T cell receptor beta chains sequenced from a single sample in a study of OX40 agonist ivuxolimab in advanced cancers. Assay: immunoSEQ multiplex PCR; the TCRdb copy retains only in-frame clones and omits some. The sample lists tens of thousands of clones, roughly 80% occurring once. The sample in question was CD4+ or CD8+ T cells sorted from blood, obtained in a trial of the OX40 agonist ivuxolimab. The source of these receptors is an adult with an advanced solid tumor such as melanoma, head and neck, liver or kidney cancer.

This rearrangement joins TRBV5-1 to TRBJ2-7, with TRBD2 matching 12 bases. This CDR3 has 16 amino acids. V shed 2 bases, J shed 4 bases, and the junction held 7 bases outside the gene matches. Germline V CDR1 and CDR2: SGHRS, YFSETQ. This CDR3 is CASSFARLAGVYEQYF. The DNA for the CDR3 is TGCGCCAGCAGCTTCGCCAGACTAGCGGGAGTGTACGAGCAGTACTTC. Full variable domain (missing parts from reference TRBV5-1 and TRBJ2-7): KAGVTQTPRYLIKTRGQQVTLSCSPISGHRSVSWYQQTPGQGLQFLFEYFSETQRNKGNFPGRFSGRQFSNSRSEMNVSTLELGDSALYLCASSFARLAGVYEQYFGPGTRLTVT.

The genes are TRBV29-1 and TRBJ2-5, with 9 bases fitting TRBD1. This CDR3 is 12 amino acids long. Germline lookup yields CDR1 SQVTM and CDR2 ANQGSEA. Unmatched junction bases numbered 2, after V lost 7 bases and J lost 2 bases. Here the CDR3 DNA reads TGCAGCGCCGACAGGGGGCAAGAGACCCAGTACTTC. Protein: CSADRGQETQYF.

V usage is TRBV19 and J usage is TRBJ2-2; D not certain. Trimming stripped 3 bases from V and 1 base from J, with 12 bases between. The CDR3 consists of 16 residues. Germline V lookup: CDR1 LNHDA, CDR2 SQIVND (reference sequence). CDR3 region: CASSILGQQNTGELFF. The CDR3 DNA reads TGTGCCAGTAGTATTCTAGGTCAACAGAACACCGGGGAGCTGTTTTTT. Complete variable domain (other parts from reference TRBV19 and TRBJ2-2): DGGITQSPKYLFRKEGQNVTLSCEQNLNHDAMYWYRQDPGQGLRLIYYSQIVNDFQKGDIAEGYSVSREKKESFPLTVTSAQKNPTAFYLCASSILGQQNTGELFFGEGSRLTVL.

The gene calls are TRBV5-5 and TRBJ2-2; D possibly matches TRBD1 or TRBD2 (5 bases each). The ends were cut back, 3 bases at V and 1 base at J, with 10 bases in the middle. Germline-derived CDR1 and CDR2 are SGHKS and YYEKEE (reference sequence). The CDR3 length is 15 residues. The CDR3 DNA sequence: TGTGCCAGCAGCTCCGGGACGGTGAACACCGGGGAGCTGTTTTTT. Amino acid sequence: CASSSGTVNTGELFF. Combining the CDR3 with reference TRBV5-5 and TRBJ2-2 gives the whole variable domain DAGVTQSPTHLIKTRGQQVTLRCSPISGHKSVSWYQQVLGQGPQFIFQYYEKEERGRGNFPDRFSARQFPNYSSELNVNALLLGDSALYLCASSSGTVNTGELFFGEGSRLTVL.

This clone was counted a few times. The gene calls are TRBV4-2 and TRBJ1-2; D might be TRBD1 (5 bases). This CDR3 spans 15 amino acids. Germline V lookup: CDR1 LGHNA, CDR2 YNFKEQ. The V and J ends lost 0 bases and 4 bases respectively, with 12 bases between them. The CDR3 loop is CASSQDSQGTYGYTF. CDR3 DNA sequence: TGTGCCAGCAGCCAAGATTCCCAGGGAACCTATGGCTACACCTTC.

The chain carries TRBV6-5 and TRBJ1-1; D is perhaps TRBD1 (5 bases). The CDR3 covers 16 residues. The V and J ends lost 2 bases and 5 bases respectively, with 18 bases between them. Germline V gene sequence: CDR1 MNHEY, CDR2 SVGAGI. The CDR3 sequence: CASSYGDVRAGTEAFF. The CDR3 DNA sequence: TGTGCCAGCAGTTACGGGGATGTCAGGGCTGGGACTGAAGCTTTCTTT.

V gene TRBV7-9 combines with J gene TRBJ2-5, with 8 bases identical to TRBD2. The CDR3 length is 17 residues. Unmatched junction bases numbered 9, after V lost 0 bases and J lost 3 bases. CDR1 is SEHNR, CDR2 FQNEAQ, per germline (reference sequence). The CDR3 loop reads CASSLAPGLEVEETQYF. The DNA for the CDR3 is TGTGCCAGCAGCTTAGCCCCGGGACTAGAGGTAGAAGAGACCCAGTACTTC.

This clone has a single count. The chain joins TRBV7-9 to TRBJ2-3; D tentatively reads TRBD1 or TRBD2 (5 bases each). This CDR3 has 15 residues. The V end was cut by 2 bases, the J end by 5 bases, with 14 bases between. The germline V gene encodes CDR1 SEHNR and CDR2 FQNEAQ (reference sequence). The CDR3 loop reads CASSLSGRPIDTQYF. The CDR3 nucleotides read TGTGCCAGCAGCTTATCGGGACGGCCCATAGATACGCAGTATTTT.

The chain couples TRBV28 to TRBJ2-4; D ambiguous. The germline V gene has CDR1 MDHEN and CDR2 SYDVKM. The length of the CDR3 is 16 residues. V gave up 3 bases and J gave up 4 bases, with 16 bases separating them. In DNA, the CDR3 is TGTGCCAGCAGTTTGTTGGAATCCAGTAATAAAAACATTCAGTACTTC. Translated: CASSLLESSNKNIQYF.

The chain is built from TRBV27 and TRBJ2-6, with D hard to call. Germline CDR1 is MNHEY and CDR2 is SMNVEV (reference sequence). The CDR3 has 16 amino acids. Trimming shortened V by 5 bases and J by 4 bases, and 15 bases separated the two germline ends. CDR3 region: CASSPWPTAGANVLTF. The CDR3 DNA reads as TGTGCCAGCAGTCCGTGGCCAACAGCAGGGGCCAACGTCCTGACTTTC.

This chain connects TRBV27 to TRBJ2-1; D is uncertain. Germline CDR1 and CDR2: MNHEY and SMNVEV (reference sequence). The CDR3 length is 12 residues. Trimming removed 2 bases at V and 4 bases at J, with 3 bases between. CDR3 region: CASSLPYNEQFF. The CDR3 DNA sequence: TGTGCCAGCAGTTTACCATACAATGAGCAGTTCTTC.

The genes are TRBV6-1 and TRBJ2-1; 9 bases line up with TRBD2. The V and J ends lost 3 bases and 7 bases, in that order; junction bases with no gene match: 10. Germline assignment: CDR1 MNHNS and CDR2 SASEGT. This CDR3 comprises 16 residues. The CDR3 DNA follows: TGTGCCAGCAGTGACTTTGGGCTAGCGGGGCGTAATGAGCAGTTCTTC. Residues: CASSDFGLAGRNEQFF.

The chain links TRBV7-9 to TRBJ2-2; 10 bases fit TRBD2. V trimming: 3 bases; J trimming: 5 bases; junction bases outside the gene matches: 6. Germline V CDR1 and CDR2: SEHNR, FQNEAQ (reference sequence). This CDR3 contains 16 residues. The CDR3 loop reads CASSFVAGGGTGELFF. CDR3 DNA sequence: TGTGCCAGCAGCTTTGTAGCGGGAGGTGGGACCGGGGAGCTGTTTTTT.

V and J are TRBV10-3 and TRBJ1-4; D is perhaps TRBD1 (5 bases). CDR3 length equals 14 residues. Trimming stripped 4 bases from V and 7 bases from J, with 13 bases between. The germline V gene encodes CDR1 ENHRY and CDR2 SYGVKD. Here the CDR3 reads CAISVDGATEKLFF. The CDR3 DNA reads TGTGCCATCAGTGTCGACGGGGCAACTGAAAAACTGTTTTTT.

The J gene is TRBJ1-1, the V gene TRBV2; D remains ambiguous. Trimming cost V 5 bases and J 1 base, with 11 bases left between them. The CDR3 extends over 14 amino acids. Germline loops: CDR1 SNHLY, CDR2 FYNNEI. The CDR3 sequence is CASSSRATNTEAFF. The DNA of the CDR3 is TGTGCCAGCAGTTCCCGGGCCACGAACACTGAAGCTTTCTTT.

The chain uses TRBV2 and TRBJ2-2; 7 nucleotides line up with TRBD2. There are 13 residues in the CDR3. Germline lookup yields CDR1 SNHLY and CDR2 FYNNEI. Unmatched junction bases numbered 1, after V lost 5 bases and J lost 4 bases. CDR3 loop: CASSRGVTGELFF. In nucleotides, the CDR3 is TGTGCCAGCAGTCGGGGGGTCACCGGGGAGCTGTTTTTT. The whole variable domain, filled in from reference TRBV2 and TRBJ2-2, reads EPEVTQTPSHQVTQMGQEVILRCVPISNHLYFYWYRQILGQKVEFLVSFYNNEISEKSEIFDDQFSVERPDGSNFTLKIRSTKLEDSAMYFCASSRGVTGELFFGEGSRLTVL.

The chain carries TRBV14 and TRBJ2-7, with a tentative D call TRBD1 (6 bases). This CDR3 has 15 amino acids. CDR1 and CDR2 from the germline V gene are SGHDN and FVKESK. V lost 2 bases and J 0 bases, leaving 11 bases between the germline ends. The CDR3 sequence is CASSQLGTYSYEQYF. The CDR3 DNA sequence: TGTGCCAGCAGCCAATTAGGGACATACTCCTACGAGCAGTACTTC.

The rearrangement joins TRBV10-2 to TRBJ1-1, with D possibly matching TRBD1 (5 bases). The germline CDR1 and CDR2 sequences are WSHSY and SAAADI. The germline V and J ends were trimmed by 6 bases and 6 bases, with 8 bases remaining between them. The CDR3 sequence is 11 residues long. The CDR3 spells CASSQGPEAFF. CDR3 in DNA: TGCGCCAGCAGCCAGGGCCCTGAAGCTTTCTTT.

The CDR3 bases are TGTGCCAGCAGCTTGGGATCTAGCGGGGGACAAGAGACCCAGTACTTC. Its protein product is CASSLGSSGGQETQYF. The chain joins TRBV5-8 to TRBJ2-5; TRBD2 agrees at 10 bases. The CDR3 covers 16 residues. V dropped 0 bases and J dropped 2; count of bases not matched to a gene: 4. Germline V gene lookup returns CDR1 SGHTS and CDR2 YDEGEE.

This sequence joins TRBV19 and TRBJ1-1; tentatively, D is TRBD1 (5 bases). With 7 bases removed from V and 0 bases from J, the gap between germline ends came to 15 bases. This CDR3 is built from 15 residues. Germline assignment: CDR1 LNHDA and CDR2 SQIVND (reference sequence). CDR3 nucleotides: TGTGCCAGTACCGCTTGGGGGGGTATGAACACTGAAGCTTTCTTT. Amino acid sequence: CASTAWGGMNTEAFF.

The chain couples TRBV5-1 to TRBJ2-7, with 7 bases fitting TRBD1. Germline assignment: CDR1 SGHRS and CDR2 YFSETQ. The CDR3 has 16 amino acids. V was clipped by 5 bases and J by 2 bases; unmatched bases: 13. This CDR3 is CASRRLTGAPTYEQYF. The DNA of the CDR3 is TGCGCCAGCAGACGGCTAACAGGGGCGCCTACCTACGAGCAGTACTTC.

This CDR3 is CASSLEVGINTEAFF. CDR3 nucleotide sequence: TGTGCCAGCAGCTTAGAAGTAGGCATAAACACTGAAGCTTTCTTT. The genes are TRBV7-9 and TRBJ1-1, with no clear D. Germline CDR1 and CDR2: SEHNR and FQNEAQ (reference sequence). V was cut by 1 base and J by 2 bases, with 11 bases left in between. The CDR3 length is 15 residues.

V is TRBV29-1 and J is TRBJ2-1, with D hard to call. Germline V gene data show CDR1 as SQVTM and CDR2 as ANQGSEA. Trimming took 0 bases from V and 9 from J, leaving 9 bases between them. This CDR3 region has 12 residues. The CDR3 DNA is TGCAGCGTTGAAGATGGAAGTCTTGAGCAGTTCTTC. Its protein is CSVEDGSLEQFF.

The rearrangement links TRBV7-2 to TRBJ1-5, with D unresolved. The CDR3 is made up of 15 amino acids. Trimming took off 3 bases at V and 4 bases at J, with 13 bases between the two ends. CDR1 is SGHTA, CDR2 FQGNSA, per germline. The CDR3 spells CASSFSRDSNQPQHF. The CDR3 coding sequence is TGTGCCAGCAGCTTTAGTCGGGATTCTAATCAGCCCCAGCATTTT. Complete variable domain (other parts from reference TRBV7-2 and TRBJ1-5): GAGVSQSPSNKVTEKGKDVELRCDPISGHTALYWYRQSLGQGLEFLIYFQGNSAPDKSGLPSDRFSAERTGGSVSTLTIQRTQQEDSAVYLCASSFSRDSNQPQHFGDGTRLSIL.

This clone was seen only a few times. The CDR3 sequence is CASSPGQGENSPLHF. CDR3 bases: TGTGCCAGCAGCCCCGGACAGGGGGAGAATTCACCCCTCCACTTT. V gene TRBV9 combines with J gene TRBJ1-6, with TRBD1 matching 10 bases. This CDR3 spans 15 amino acids. The V and J ends lost 4 bases and 7 bases, in that order; junction bases with no gene match: 5. Germline-derived CDR1 and CDR2 are SGDLS and YYNGEE.